This T cell receptor beta chain derives from a study of cytomegalovirus exposure and HLA in healthy donors. The PCR used 60 Vbeta and 13 Jbeta primers. Profiling relied on immunoSEQ multiplex PCR, and the TCRdb table lists in-frame clones only, not all of them. This sample yields 160,000 or so clones, of which about 80% are seen a single time; 3.5% to 4.5% belongs to the top ten. From germline, CDR1 is MGHRA and CDR2 YSYEKL. V was clipped by 0 bases and J by 2 bases; unmatched bases: 2. The CDR3 is 16 residues long. V gene TRBV4-1 combines with J gene TRBJ2-1; 9 bases are shared with TRBD2. Sequenced input: PBMCs. The sequence came from a man aged 25-45 years in good health and CMV-seropositive. The CDR3 coding sequence is TGCGCCAGCAGCCAAGATAGACTAGCGGCCTACAATGAGCAGTTCTTC. Amino acid sequence: CASSQDRLAAYNEQFF.